The next 21 T cell receptor beta chains were all read from a single sample in a study of T cell changes during pregnancy in multiple sclerosis. Generated by immunoSEQ multiplex PCR, the TCRdb table keeps only in-frame clones and is missing some. The table lists about 120,000 clones, about 93% of them singletons. The sample was peripheral blood, taken before pregnancy. The source is a female donor with multiple sclerosis, enrolled in a pregnancy study.

This sequence joins TRBV7-2 and TRBJ1-2, with 9 bases matching TRBD1. Germline-derived CDR1 and CDR2 are SGHTA and FQGNSA. V trimming: 5 bases; J trimming: 8 bases; junction bases outside the gene matches: 9. This CDR3 contains 14 residues. Written as DNA, the CDR3 is TGTGCCAGCAGCCCGTACCGGGACAGGGACGGCTACACCTTC. Amino acids: CASSPYRDRDGYTF.

This clone was seen just once. The chain carries TRBV7-9 and TRBJ1-6; D ambiguous. Per the germline V gene, CDR1 is SEHNR and CDR2 is FQNEAQ (reference sequence). Trimming removed 5 bases from V and 4 bases from J, with 6 bases in between. This CDR3 spans 13 amino acids. The CDR3 protein is CASSPRYNSPLHF. The CDR3 DNA is TGTGCCAGCAGCCCGCGGTATAATTCACCCCTCCACTTT. Full variable domain (rest looked up from reference TRBV7-9 and TRBJ1-6): DTGVSQNPRHKITKRGQNVTFRCDPISEHNRLYWYRQTLGQGPEFLTYFQNEAQLEKSRLLSDRFSAERPKGSFSTLEIQRTEQGDSAMYLCASSPRYNSPLHFGNGTRLTVT.

The rearrangement uses TRBV9 and TRBJ1-2; a possible D gene is TRBD1 (5 bases). Germline loops: CDR1 SGDLS, CDR2 YYNGEE. The CDR3 sequence is 14 residues long. The V and J ends lost 4 bases and 2 bases respectively, with 12 bases between them. Here the CDR3 reads CASSPGRGNYGYTF. Here the CDR3 DNA reads TGTGCCAGCAGCCCGGGGAGGGGAAACTATGGCTACACCTTC.

This rearrangement joins TRBV5-6 to TRBJ1-3; no clear D. CDR1 and CDR2 (germline): SGHDT, YYEEEE. V dropped 4 bases and J dropped 4 bases, with 12 bases sitting between them. The CDR3 is 14 residues long. DNA for the CDR3: TGTGCCAGCAGCCTATCCCCAGGAGGAAACACCATATATTTT. Translated, it gives CASSLSPGGNTIYF.

V is TRBV6-4 and J is TRBJ1-5, with TRBD1 as a possible D gene (5 bases). The CDR3 is made up of 16 amino acids. V lost 6 bases, J lost 0 bases, and 15 bases lay in between. Germline V CDR1 and CDR2: MRHNA, SNTAGT. The CDR3 is CASSYDRRYSNQPQHF. CDR3 DNA sequence: TGTGCCAGCAGCTATGACAGAAGATATAGCAATCAGCCCCAGCATTTT.

The chain joins TRBV6-5 to TRBJ2-1; 8 bases align to TRBD2. Trimming at V came to 6 bases and at J to 4 bases, leaving 2 bases not matched to a gene. The CDR3 sequence is 13 residues long. Germline values: CDR1 MNHEY, CDR2 SVGAGI. The CDR3 DNA is TGTGCCAGCAGGCGCGGGAGGTACAATGAGCAGTTCTTC. It is translated as CASRRGRYNEQFF.

V and J are TRBV6-5 and TRBJ1-5; 8 bases align to TRBD1. The length of the CDR3 is 14 residues. The V gene end was trimmed by 4 bases and the J gene end by 5 bases; junction bases not matched to a gene: 4. Germline CDR1 is MNHEY and CDR2 is SVGAGI. In DNA form, the CDR3 reads TGTGCCAGCAGTTCTGGACAGGGTGATCAGCCCCAGCATTTT. Its translation: CASSSGQGDQPQHF.

This rearrangement joins TRBV19 to TRBJ2-6, with unresolved D. Trimming removed 5 bases from V and 5 bases from J, with 4 bases in between. The CDR3 is 12 amino acids. Germline V gives CDR1 LNHDA, CDR2 SQIVND (reference sequence). CDR3 sequence reads: CASSPWANVLTF. The CDR3 DNA sequence: TGTGCCAGTAGTCCGTGGGCCAACGTCCTGACTTTC.

The rearrangement links TRBV7-9 to TRBJ1-2; D perhaps matches TRBD1 (6 bases). Germline lookup yields CDR1 SEHNR and CDR2 FQNEAQ (reference sequence). The CDR3 runs to 13 residues. Trimming removed 4 bases at V and 4 bases at J, with 10 bases between. CDR3 DNA: TGTGCCAGCAGCTCCCTGGACAGCTATGGCTACACCTTC. It specifies CASSSLDSYGYTF.

V usage is TRBV10-1 and J usage is TRBJ2-1; 7 positions match TRBD2. Losses at the gene ends were 1 base for V and 0 bases for J; bases not matched to a gene: 6. The germline CDR1 and CDR2 sequences are WNHNN and SYGVQD (reference sequence). CDR3 length equals 17 residues. CDR3 residues: CASSEYSGGSSYNEQFF. CDR3 bases: TGCGCCAGCAGTGAGTACTCCGGGGGGAGCTCCTACAATGAGCAGTTCTTC.

This clone was seen a single time. V gene TRBV9 combines with J gene TRBJ2-1; 7 bases map to TRBD1. The CDR3 contains 14 residues. Germline loops: CDR1 SGDLS, CDR2 YYNGEE. Trimming took 3 bases from V and 3 from J; bases not matched to a gene: 3. The CDR3, as DNA: TGTGCCAGCAGCGGAGACAGGGACTACAATGAGCAGTTCTTC. It specifies CASSGDRDYNEQFF.

This clone was seen only a few times. The chain employs TRBV5-1 and TRBJ1-1, with D perhaps matching TRBD1 (5 bases). Germline-derived CDR1 and CDR2 are SGHRS and YFSETQ. The CDR3 consists of 13 residues. V was cut by 0 bases and J by 5 bases, with 8 bases left in between. The CDR3 DNA reads TGCGCCAGCAGCTTGGTAGGGGATACTGAAGCTTTCTTT. Its translation is CASSLVGDTEAFF.

This sequence joins TRBV27 and TRBJ2-7; D possibly corresponds to TRBD2 (5 bases). V was clipped by 6 bases and J by 3 bases, with 21 bases between them. The CDR3 covers 16 residues. Germline V CDR1 and CDR2: MNHEY, SMNVEV (reference sequence). The CDR3: CASSHNGVRIDYEQYF. CDR3 nucleotide sequence: TGTGCCAGCAGCCATAACGGGGTGCGGATAGACTACGAGCAGTACTTC.

CDR3 sequence reads: CASSPGGGSIGGDTQYF. The DNA for the CDR3 is TGTGCCAGCAGCCCTGGGGGAGGCTCAATCGGCGGAGATACGCAGTATTTT. The chain has TRBV5-4 and TRBJ2-3; D possibly corresponds to TRBD2 (6 bases). From germline, CDR1 is SGHNT and CDR2 YYREEE (reference sequence). CDR3 length equals 17 residues. V lost 4 bases, J lost 5 bases, and 23 bases lay in between.

The V and J genes are TRBV27 and TRBJ2-3, with TRBD2 as a possible D gene (5 bases). Trimming took 2 bases from V and 2 from J, leaving 14 bases between them. The CDR3 length is 16 residues. CDR1 is MNHEY, CDR2 SMNVEV, per germline (reference sequence). The CDR3: CASSLGQRTYTDTQYF. DNA for the CDR3: TGTGCCAGCAGTTTAGGGCAGAGGACTTACACAGATACGCAGTATTTT.

The rearrangement links TRBV18 to TRBJ1-2; D possibly corresponds to TRBD1 (6 bases). The CDR3 consists of 17 residues. V was shortened by 1 base and J by 6 bases, with 21 bases between the two germline ends. CDR1 is KGHSH and CDR2 is LQKENI in the germline V gene. Here the CDR3 reads CASSPRTGSSPPDGYTF. The CDR3 region has the DNA TGTGCCAGCTCACCACGAACAGGGTCAAGCCCCCCAGATGGCTACACCTTC.

The V gene is TRBV6-5, the J gene TRBJ2-7; D might be TRBD1 (6 bases). V was trimmed by 2 bases and J by 5 bases, leaving 13 bases between them. The CDR3 covers 14 residues. The germline gives CDR1 MNHEY, CDR2 SVGAGI. CDR3 coding DNA: TGTGCCAGCAGTTACATGCAGGGGTCCCACGAGCAGTACTTC. It is translated as CASSYMQGSHEQYF.

The chain has TRBV10-3 and TRBJ1-1; 8 positions match TRBD1. Looked up from germline, CDR1 is ENHRY and CDR2 is SYGVKD. Trimming took 10 bases from V and 7 from J; bases not matched to a gene: 5. The CDR3 is made up of 11 amino acids. This CDR3 reads CATDTGGEAFF. CDR3 DNA sequence: TGTGCCACCGATACAGGGGGTGAAGCTTTCTTT.

This sequence joins TRBV27 and TRBJ1-5; D uncertain. The length of the CDR3 is 10 residues. Trimming pared 8 bases from V and 5 bases from J, leaving 4 bases between. Germline values: CDR1 MNHEY, CDR2 SMNVEV (reference sequence). This CDR3 reads CASQDQPQHF. The CDR3 DNA sequence: TGTGCCAGCCAGGATCAGCCCCAGCATTTT.

This chain connects TRBV5-5 to TRBJ2-3, with 14 bases fitting TRBD2. The CDR3 extends over 16 amino acids. Trimming at V came to 6 bases and at J to 6 bases, leaving 9 bases not matched to a gene. Germline V gives CDR1 SGHKS, CDR2 YYEKEE (reference sequence). The CDR3: CASTSGLAGGGDTQYF. The CDR3 DNA reads as TGTGCCAGCACCTCCGGACTAGCGGGGGGTGGGGATACGCAGTATTTT.

The chain is built from TRBV7-3 and TRBJ2-5; 9 bases are shared with TRBD1. V trimming: 5 bases; J trimming: 4 bases; junction bases outside the gene matches: 8. Germline V CDR1 and CDR2: SGHTA, FQGTGA. The CDR3 loop spans 15 amino acids. For the CDR3, the DNA is TGTGCCAGCAGCAAGGACAGGGGAAGGGGAGAGACCCAGTACTTC. This sequence encodes CASSKDRGRGETQYF.